What follows are 10 T cell receptor beta chains derived from one specimen sequenced in a study of T-cell reconstitution after alpha-beta-depleted transplantation in children. Unique molecular identifiers were incorporated into the prepared TCRbeta library. Each CDR3 protein is one row after TCRdb ran MiXCR on the PCR reads. The sample records under 850,000 distinct CDR3 sequences, 10% to 15% being singletons. The sample in question was PBMCs, obtained before TCRalphabeta/CD19-depleted stem cell transplant. These receptors came from a girl aged 2-10 years with congenital amegakaryocytic thrombocytopenia, due to receive a stem cell transplant.

The chain has TRBV19 and TRBJ2-1, with TRBD2 matching 7 bases. The CDR3 sequence is 15 residues long. Germline V lookup: CDR1 LNHDA, CDR2 SQIVND (reference sequence). The ends lost 7 bases at V and 2 bases at J; junction bases unmatched: 8. CDR3 loop: CASNVALATYNEQFF. The CDR3 bases are TGTGCCAGTAACGTTGCACTAGCGACCTACAATGAGCAGTTCTTC.

This clonotype was recorded many times. The chain joins TRBV12-3 or TRBV12-4 to TRBJ2-5; 9 bases map to TRBD1. The CDR3 loop spans 13 amino acids. With 7 bases clipped from V and 6 bases from J, the junction kept 6 bases outside the gene matches. The CDR3 DNA is TGTGCCAGCAAAGAAGGACAGGGGAAGACCCAGTACTTC. Amino acid sequence: CASKEGQGKTQYF.

V is TRBV30 and J is TRBJ1-1; 8 bases agree with TRBD1. Germline trimming cut 5 bases from V and 5 bases from J; bases unmatched to any gene: 7. The CDR3 runs to 13 residues. Germline V gene sequence: CDR1 GTSNPN, CDR2 SVGIG (reference sequence). The CDR3 protein is CAWHDRGWTEAFF. CDR3 DNA sequence: TGTGCCTGGCATGACAGGGGATGGACTGAAGCTTTCTTT.

V gene TRBV5-5 combines with J gene TRBJ1-5, with a possible D match to TRBD1 (5 bases). V was shortened by 4 bases and J by 5 bases, with 10 bases between the two germline ends. This CDR3 is 13 amino acids long. Germline values: CDR1 SGHKS, CDR2 YYEKEE (reference sequence). In DNA form, the CDR3 reads TGTGCCAGCAGCCGGGACCGATATCAGCCCCAGCATTTT. This translates into CASSRDRYQPQHF.

This clonotype was detected once. A much more abundant neighbour one base away suggests this may be a read error. V and J are TRBV25-1 and TRBJ1-2; D uncertain. Trimming took 4 bases from V and 6 from J, leaving 18 bases between them. CDR1 is MGHDK, CDR2 SYGVNS, per germline. There are 15 residues in the CDR3. CDR3 sequence: CASSGWAFDAHGYTF. The DNA of the CDR3 is TGTGCCAGCAGTGGATGGGCCTTCGACGCCCATGGCTACACCTTC.

This clonotype was seen a few times. The chain joins TRBV20-1 to TRBJ2-5; D gene ambiguous. The CDR3 has 15 amino acids. Trimming cost V 0 bases and J 5 bases, with 16 bases left between them. In germline, CDR1 is DFQATT, CDR2 SNEGSKA (reference sequence). CDR3 loop: CSARDPWRNYETQYF. Here the CDR3 DNA reads TGCAGTGCTAGAGATCCGTGGAGAAACTACGAGACCCAGTACTTC.

The rearrangement joins TRBV20-1 to TRBJ2-2; 7 bases match TRBD2. After removal of 2 bases from V and 1 base from J, the junction contained 1 base not matched to a gene. The CDR3 contains 14 residues. Germline CDR1 reads DFQATT; CDR2 reads SNEGSKA (reference sequence). The CDR3 bases are TGCAGTGCTAGACTAGCGGAGAACACCGGGGAGCTGTTTTTT. Translating it yields CSARLAENTGELFF.

This clonotype has a count of ten or more. The J gene is TRBJ2-1, the V gene TRBV5-1; 11 nucleotides align to TRBD2. Germline V lookup: CDR1 SGHRS, CDR2 YFSETQ. The CDR3 extends over 14 amino acids. Trimming at V came to 7 bases and at J to 10 bases, leaving 10 bases not matched to a gene. CDR3 region: CASASLTSGEEQFF. The DNA of the CDR3 is TGCGCCAGCGCCTCCCTGACTAGCGGGGAAGAGCAGTTCTTC.

This clonotype was detected only a few times. The chain carries TRBV11-2 and TRBJ1-5; D not resolved. In germline, CDR1 is SGHAT, CDR2 FQNNGV. Trimming took off 1 base at V and 6 bases at J, with 13 bases between the two ends. The CDR3 extends over 15 amino acids. CDR3 bases: TGTGCCAGCAGCTTAGGCGCCGGGCAGGTTCAGCCCCAGCATTTT. Translation: CASSLGAGQVQPQHF.

This sequence joins TRBV6-5 and TRBJ2-5, with D uncertain. The V gene's germline CDR1 is MNHEY and CDR2 SVGAGI. Trimming left V 1 base short and J 3 bases short, with 9 bases between. The CDR3 sequence is 14 residues long. The CDR3 DNA reads as TGTGCCAGCAGTTACTGGGCCAGAGAAGAGACCCAGTACTTC. Translating gives CASSYWAREETQYF.